These 29 T cell receptor beta chains originate from one sample sequenced in a study of OX40 agonist ivuxolimab in advanced cancers. Clones were read by immunoSEQ multiplex PCR, and TCRdb kept only the in-frame ones, dropping some. The table shows approximately 50,000 clones, with roughly 91% occurring only once. The sample consisted of CD4+ or CD8+ T cells sorted from blood, taken in a trial of the OX40 agonist ivuxolimab. The receptors derive from an adult with an advanced solid tumor such as melanoma, head and neck, liver or kidney cancer.

The rearrangement links TRBV5-1 to TRBJ1-1; TRBD1 matches at 7 bases. CDR1 is SGHRS, CDR2 YFSETQ, per germline. CDR3 length: 21 amino acids. V lost 0 bases and J lost 0; bases outside the gene matches: 20. The CDR3 DNA is TGCGCCAGCAGCTTGGAGCCTTCCCCCGACAGGGCGGCATTCATGAACACTGAAGCTTTCTTT. Protein product: CASSLEPSPDRAAFMNTEAFF.

V and J are TRBV28 and TRBJ1-1, with a tentative D call TRBD1 (6 bases). The CDR3 is made up of 14 amino acids. The germline V gene encodes CDR1 MDHEN and CDR2 SYDVKM. V was pared by 7 bases and J by 5 bases, with 17 bases between. DNA for the CDR3: TGTGCCAGCACCCCCGCAGGGGCGTGGACTGAAGCTTTCTTT. This encodes CASTPAGAWTEAFF. Full variable domain (remainder filled in from reference TRBV28 and TRBJ1-1): DVKVTQSSRYLVKRTGEKVFLECVQDMDHENMFWYRQDPGLGLRLIYFSYDVKMKEKGDIPEGYSVSREKKERFSLILESASTNQTSMYLCASTPAGAWTEAFFGQGTRLTVV.

The table lists this clone with a count of one. The V gene is TRBV2, the J gene TRBJ1-2, with 9 nucleotides matching TRBD1. Germline V gives CDR1 SNHLY, CDR2 FYNNEI. The CDR3 runs 15 residues. V was pared by 7 bases and J by 2 bases, with 8 bases of the junction left unmatched. CDR3 sequence reads: CASTEWDRANYGYTF. CDR3 nucleotide sequence: TGTGCCAGCACTGAGTGGGACAGGGCGAACTATGGCTACACCTTC.

The chain joins TRBV11-2 to TRBJ1-2; perhaps TRBD1 as D (5 bases). This CDR3 spans 14 amino acids. V was trimmed by 7 bases and J by 5 bases, leaving 17 bases between them. Germline CDR1 and CDR2: SGHAT and FQNNGV. CDR3 coding DNA: TGTGCCAGCACCGCTTGGGCAGGGTTGTATGGCTACACCTTC. Protein product: CASTAWAGLYGYTF.

The chain links TRBV27 to TRBJ1-6; no definite D call. Germline CDR1 MNHEY, CDR2 SMNVEV (reference sequence). Trimming took 2 bases from V and 10 from J, leaving 12 bases between them. The CDR3 totals 14 residues. CDR3 coding DNA: TGTGCCAGCAGTTTAAGGCAGGTTCACTCACCCCTCCACTTT. Amino acid sequence: CASSLRQVHSPLHF.

The CDR3 DNA sequence: TGTGCCAGCAAATACGCGGGAAGGACTGAAGCTTTCTTT. Its translation: CASKYAGRTEAFF. The chain couples TRBV6-5 to TRBJ1-1; D is unresolved. V was pared by 7 bases and J by 5 bases, with 14 bases between. CDR1 is MNHEY, CDR2 SVGAGI, per germline. The CDR3 is 13 amino acids.

The chain couples TRBV6-5 to TRBJ1-1; D is possibly TRBD1 (5 bases). The CDR3 covers 15 residues. The V gene's germline CDR1 is MNHEY and CDR2 SVGAGI. V was shortened by 8 bases and J by 4 bases, with 20 bases between the two germline ends. This CDR3 reads CASVINGRGGTEAFF. CDR3 nucleotide sequence: TGTGCCAGCGTAATTAATGGGCGGGGGGGCACTGAAGCTTTCTTT.

V gene TRBV2 combines with J gene TRBJ2-7; D not certain. The V and J ends lost 5 bases and 2 bases respectively, with 13 bases between them. The CDR3 is made up of 14 amino acids. Germline V gene data show CDR1 as SNHLY and CDR2 as FYNNEI. CDR3 protein: CASSPPPLAYEQYF. The CDR3 nucleotides read TGTGCCAGCAGTCCCCCCCCGCTAGCCTACGAGCAGTACTTC.

This chain links TRBV6-6 with TRBJ2-7; 11 positions match TRBD1. V shed 8 bases and J 9 bases; nucleotides not matched to a gene: 9. The CDR3 contains 13 residues. Germline V CDR1 and CDR2: MNHNY, SVGAGI (reference sequence). The CDR3 nucleotides are TGTGCCAGCTTCCCGGGACAGGGGGTGGGGCAGTACTTC. Its protein is CASFPGQGVGQYF.

V and J are TRBV27 and TRBJ1-3; 9 nucleotides match TRBD1. V was pared by 11 bases and J by 4 bases, with 3 bases of the junction left unmatched. This CDR3 region has 12 residues. The germline V gene encodes CDR1 MNHEY and CDR2 SMNVEV (reference sequence). This chain's CDR3 is CAPDRGGNTIYF. The CDR3 DNA reads as TGTGCCCCCGACAGGGGGGGAAACACCATATATTTT.

The chain uses TRBV25-1 and TRBJ2-3, with TRBD1 identical over 7 bases. Unmatched junction bases numbered 7, after V lost 4 bases and J lost 3 bases. In germline, CDR1 is MGHDK, CDR2 SYGVNS. The CDR3 sequence is 15 residues long. CDR3 amino acids: CASSAPGGFTDTQYF. The CDR3 DNA sequence: TGTGCCAGCAGTGCACCAGGGGGTTTTACAGATACGCAGTATTTT.

This clone was detected a few times. The rearrangement uses TRBV19 and TRBJ2-7; 7 nucleotides align to TRBD1. Per germline, CDR1 LNHDA and CDR2 SQIVND (reference sequence). This CDR3 has 12 residues. Germline trimming cut 5 bases from V and 9 bases from J; bases unmatched to any gene: 7. CDR3 sequence: CASSPGTAVQYF. The CDR3 DNA reads TGTGCCAGTAGTCCCGGGACAGCCGTGCAGTACTTC.

This chain links TRBV11-2 with TRBJ1-2, with D perhaps TRBD1 (5 bases). Deletions cut 5 bases from V and 6 bases from J, with 16 bases between. From germline, CDR1 is SGHAT and CDR2 FQNNGV. This CDR3 comprises 14 residues. The CDR3 bases are TGTGCCAGCAGCCCCCGGGACCCGAGGGATGGCTACACCTTC. Translating it yields CASSPRDPRDGYTF.

This chain connects TRBV6-6 to TRBJ2-1, with 15 positions matching TRBD2. The CDR3 extends over 14 amino acids. V gave up 6 bases and J gave up 9 bases; unmatched junction bases: 3. Germline V gene data show CDR1 as MNHNY and CDR2 as SVGAGI (reference sequence). The DNA of the CDR3 is TGTGCCAGCAGCAGGACTAGCGGGGGGGTTGAGCAGTTCTTC. It encodes CASSRTSGGVEQFF.

The chain uses TRBV5-1 and TRBJ2-7; 8 bases are shared with TRBD2. The V gene end was trimmed by 2 bases and the J gene end by 2 bases; junction bases not matched to a gene: 6. Germline values: CDR1 SGHRS, CDR2 YFSETQ. This CDR3 spans 15 amino acids. The chain's CDR3 is CASSFDGTSAYEQYF. In DNA form, the CDR3 reads TGCGCCAGCAGCTTCGATGGGACTAGTGCCTACGAGCAGTACTTC. The full variable domain, completed using reference TRBV5-1 and TRBJ2-7, is KAGVTQTPRYLIKTRGQQVTLSCSPISGHRSVSWYQQTPGQGLQFLFEYFSETQRNKGNFPGRFSGRQFSNSRSEMNVSTLELGDSALYLCASSFDGTSAYEQYFGPGTRLTVT.

V and J are TRBV6-4 and TRBJ1-1; the D is unclear. V shed 5 bases and J shed 4 bases, with 11 bases lying between them. The CDR3 contains 13 residues. CDR1 is MRHNA, CDR2 SNTAGT, per germline. The CDR3 here is CASSPSRGTEAFF. The CDR3 DNA sequence: TGTGCCAGCAGTCCCTCAAGAGGCACTGAAGCTTTCTTT.

The V and J genes are TRBV27 and TRBJ2-2; 12 nucleotides line up with TRBD2. Germline CDR1 is MNHEY and CDR2 is SMNVEV (reference sequence). The CDR3 has 15 residues. V shed 5 bases and J 3 bases; nucleotides not matched to a gene: 1. CDR3 residues: CASSRLAGDTGELFF. CDR3 sequence (DNA): TGTGCCAGCAGTCGACTAGCGGGAGACACCGGGGAGCTGTTTTTT.

As DNA, the CDR3 is TGTGCCAGCAGCACAACCGGGACACCCTCCTACGAGCAGTACTTC. Its protein is CASSTTGTPSYEQYF. The rearrangement links TRBV6-6 to TRBJ2-7; D may be TRBD1 (6 bases). The V end lost 6 bases, the J end lost 0 bases, and 15 bases lay between the germline ends. The CDR3 is made up of 15 amino acids. Germline values: CDR1 MNHNY, CDR2 SVGAGI (reference sequence).

V and J are TRBV7-6 and TRBJ2-1; D is perhaps TRBD1 or TRBD2 (5 bases each). There are 13 residues in the CDR3. The V end lost 3 bases, the J end lost 6 bases, and 9 bases lay between the germline ends. The germline V gene has CDR1 SGHVS and CDR2 FNYEAQ. The CDR3 sequence is CASSFGTTNEQFF. The CDR3 coding sequence is TGTGCCAGCAGCTTCGGGACCACCAATGAGCAGTTCTTC. Full variable domain (outside the CDR3, taken from reference TRBV7-6 and TRBJ2-1): GAGVSQSPRYKVTKRGQDVALRCDPISGHVSLYWYRQALGQGPEFLTYFNYEAQQDKSGLPNDRFSAERPEGSISTLTIQRTEQRDSAMYRCASSFGTTNEQFFGPGTRLTVL.

This clone is medium-sized. This rearrangement joins TRBV5-1 to TRBJ2-7; 12 nucleotides align to TRBD2. In germline, CDR1 is SGHRS, CDR2 YFSETQ. CDR3 length: 15 residues. V lost 2 bases, J lost 2 bases, and 2 bases stayed unmatched. The DNA of the CDR3 is TGCGCCAGCAGCTTATGGACTAGCGGGGCCTACGAGCAGTACTTC. Translating gives CASSLWTSGAYEQYF.

This sequence joins TRBV7-3 and TRBJ2-2; TRBD2 agrees at 8 bases. The germline V gene has CDR1 SGHTA and CDR2 FQGTGA. CDR3 length: 16 amino acids. The V segment lost 5 bases and the J segment 8 bases; nucleotides outside the gene matches: 13. This CDR3 is CASSPSGGAWGGELFF. The CDR3 coding sequence is TGTGCCAGCAGCCCAAGCGGGGGCGCTTGGGGGGGGGAGCTGTTTTTT. Variable domain in full (rest from reference TRBV7-3 and TRBJ2-2): GAGVSQTPSNKVTEKGKYVELRCDPISGHTALYWYRQSLGQGPEFLIYFQGTGAADDSGLPNDRFFAVRPEGSVSTLKIQRTERGDSAVYLCASSPSGGAWGGELFFGEGSRLTVL.

The rearrangement links TRBV7-8 to TRBJ2-5; D remains ambiguous. Deletions cut 3 bases from V and 5 bases from J, with 13 bases between. There are 14 residues in the CDR3. The germline gives CDR1 SGHVS, CDR2 FQNEAQ. CDR3 loop: CASSLTRTVETQYF. The CDR3 DNA sequence: TGTGCCAGCAGCTTGACCAGGACGGTCGAGACCCAGTACTTC.

The CDR3 spells CASSSGHYYEQYF. The CDR3 nucleotides are TGTGCCAGCAGCTCCGGACACTACTACGAGCAGTACTTC. V usage is TRBV6-6 and J usage is TRBJ2-7; tentatively, D is TRBD1 (5 bases). V lost 6 bases, J lost 3 bases, and 12 bases lay in between. CDR3 length: 13 amino acids. Looked up from germline, CDR1 is MNHNY and CDR2 is SVGAGI (reference sequence).

This clone was seen only once. J is TRBJ2-1 and V is TRBV14, with TRBD2 identical over 10 bases. J gave up 4 bases and V 1 base, and 4 bases lay outside the gene matches. Germline V CDR1 and CDR2: SGHDN, FVKESK. The CDR3 runs to 16 residues. The CDR3 is CASSQVSGRNYNEQFF. The CDR3 DNA follows: TGTGCCAGCAGCCAAGTTAGCGGGAGGAATTACAATGAGCAGTTCTTC.

The chain recombines TRBV5-6 with TRBJ1-5, with 9 bases aligning to TRBD1. The CDR3 runs to 14 residues. V lost 1 base, J lost 6 bases, and 2 bases stayed unmatched. The germline CDR1 and CDR2 sequences are SGHDT and YYEEEE. CDR3 sequence reads: CASSLTGGGQPQHF. DNA for the CDR3: TGTGCCAGCAGCTTGACAGGGGGCGGTCAGCCCCAGCATTTT.

The chain uses TRBV30 and TRBJ1-2, with D possibly being TRBD1 (5 bases). The V gene's germline CDR1 is GTSNPN and CDR2 SVGIG (reference sequence). V was trimmed by 1 base and J by 4 bases, leaving 13 bases between them. The CDR3 extends over 14 amino acids. CDR3 in DNA: TGTGCCTGGAGTGGTGCAGGGATGAGCTATGGCTACACCTTC. Encoded protein: CAWSGAGMSYGYTF.

This chain links TRBV20-1 with TRBJ1-1, with D tentatively TRBD1 (5 bases). CDR1 and CDR2 from the germline V gene are DFQATT and SNEGSKA (reference sequence). The V gene lost 5 bases and the J gene lost 7 bases, with 11 bases spanning the gap. The CDR3 spans 11 residues. The CDR3 loop is CSARWDVEAFF. The CDR3 coding sequence is TGCAGTGCTCGATGGGACGTTGAAGCTTTCTTT.

V usage is TRBV2 and J usage is TRBJ1-1, with D unclear. Trimming pared 6 bases from V and 4 bases from J, leaving 12 bases between. This CDR3 is built from 13 residues. The germline gives CDR1 SNHLY, CDR2 FYNNEI. The CDR3 DNA is TGTGCCAGCAGGCCCTCCTCGAGCACTGAAGCTTTCTTT. Translated: CASRPSSSTEAFF.

The genes are TRBV7-2 and TRBJ1-1; D gene unclear. Germline assignment: CDR1 SGHTA and CDR2 FQGNSA. The CDR3 extends over 13 amino acids. V lost 5 bases to trimming and J lost 8 bases, with 15 bases between them. The CDR3, as DNA: TGTGCCAGCAGCGGAACGGTACAGCGGGAAGCTTTCTTT. Translated, it gives CASSGTVQREAFF.